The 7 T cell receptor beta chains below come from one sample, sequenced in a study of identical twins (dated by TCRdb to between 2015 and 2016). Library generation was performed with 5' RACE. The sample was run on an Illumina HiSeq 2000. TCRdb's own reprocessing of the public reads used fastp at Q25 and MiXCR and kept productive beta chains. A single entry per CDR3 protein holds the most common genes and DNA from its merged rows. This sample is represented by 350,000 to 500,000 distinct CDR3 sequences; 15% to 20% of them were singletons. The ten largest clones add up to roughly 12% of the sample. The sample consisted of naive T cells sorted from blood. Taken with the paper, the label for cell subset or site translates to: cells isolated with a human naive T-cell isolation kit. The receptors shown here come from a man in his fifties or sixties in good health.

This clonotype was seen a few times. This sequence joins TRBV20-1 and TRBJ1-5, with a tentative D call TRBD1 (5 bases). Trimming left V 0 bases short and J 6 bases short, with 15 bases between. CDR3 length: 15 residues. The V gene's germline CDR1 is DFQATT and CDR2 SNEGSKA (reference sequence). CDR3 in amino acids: CSARDGGIGSQPQHF. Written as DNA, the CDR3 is TGCAGTGCTAGAGATGGGGGGATCGGAAGTCAGCCCCAGCATTTT.

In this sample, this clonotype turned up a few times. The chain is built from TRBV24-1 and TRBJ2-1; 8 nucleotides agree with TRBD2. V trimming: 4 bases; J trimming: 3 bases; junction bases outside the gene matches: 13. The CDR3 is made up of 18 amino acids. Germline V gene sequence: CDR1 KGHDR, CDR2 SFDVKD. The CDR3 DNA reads TGTGCCACCAGTGAAACTATCGAAAGCGGGAGCTACTACAATGAGCAGTTCTTC. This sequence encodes CATSETIESGSYYNEQFF.

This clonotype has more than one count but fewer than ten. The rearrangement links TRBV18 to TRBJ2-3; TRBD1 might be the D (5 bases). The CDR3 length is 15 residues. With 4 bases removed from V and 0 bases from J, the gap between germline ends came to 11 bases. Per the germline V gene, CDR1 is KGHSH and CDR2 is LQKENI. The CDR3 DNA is TGTGCCAGCTCACATCGACAGCTTAGCACAGATACGCAGTATTTT. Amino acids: CASSHRQLSTDTQYF.

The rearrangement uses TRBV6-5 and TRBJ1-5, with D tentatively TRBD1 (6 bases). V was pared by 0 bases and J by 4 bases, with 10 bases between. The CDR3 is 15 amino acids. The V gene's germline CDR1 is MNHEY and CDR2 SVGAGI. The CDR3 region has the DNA TGTGCCAGCAGTTACTCCGGGGGGGCTAATCAGCCCCAGCATTTT. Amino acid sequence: CASSYSGGANQPQHF.

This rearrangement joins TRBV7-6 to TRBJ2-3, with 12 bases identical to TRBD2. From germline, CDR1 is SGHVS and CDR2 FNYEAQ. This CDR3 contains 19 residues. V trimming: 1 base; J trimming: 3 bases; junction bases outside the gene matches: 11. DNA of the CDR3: TGTGCCAGCAGCTTAGATGAGGCCGGACTAGCGGGAATTACAGATACGCAGTATTTT. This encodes CASSLDEAGLAGITDTQYF.

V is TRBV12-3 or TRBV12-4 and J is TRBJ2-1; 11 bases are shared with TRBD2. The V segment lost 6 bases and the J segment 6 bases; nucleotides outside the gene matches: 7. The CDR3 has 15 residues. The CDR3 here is CASSHSGRATNEQFF. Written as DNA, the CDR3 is TGTGCCAGCAGCCATAGCGGGAGGGCGACCAATGAGCAGTTCTTC.

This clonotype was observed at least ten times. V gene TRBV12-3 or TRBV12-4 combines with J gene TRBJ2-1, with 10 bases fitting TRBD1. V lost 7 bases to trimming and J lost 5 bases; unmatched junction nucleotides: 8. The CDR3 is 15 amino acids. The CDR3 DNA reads TGTGCCAGCACCCCGGGACAGGGGCTAAACAATGAGCAGTTCTTC. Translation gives CASTPGQGLNNEQFF.